This T cell receptor (beta chain) was obtained from a study of pediatric ulcerative colitis. Overall study findings and caveats: Rectal repertoires separated controls, mild-moderate and acute severe colitis.

One to two pinch biopsies were taken from the rectum during colonoscopy. Before the diagnostic colonoscopy, ulcerative colitis patients were free of immunosuppressive medication. Repertoires were generated with immunoSEQ multiplex PCR, while TCRdb's copy carries only in-frame clones and drops some. Of about 40,000 clones listed, over 70% were seen once; the top ten hold less than 10%. The CDR3 contains 13 residues. V dropped 2 bases and J dropped 7 bases, with 11 bases sitting between them. CDR1 and CDR2 (germline): MNHEY, SVGAGI. Regarding this clone: The target antigen is unknown.

The sequencing sample was made of gut tissue. The V gene is TRBV6-5, the J gene TRBJ1-2; D uncertain. The TCR was taken from a boy aged 5 to 17 with severe ulcerative colitis. The CDR3 region has the DNA TGTGCCAGCAGTTACGGGGTCCCACTTGGCTACACCTTC. Protein product: CASSYGVPLGYTF.